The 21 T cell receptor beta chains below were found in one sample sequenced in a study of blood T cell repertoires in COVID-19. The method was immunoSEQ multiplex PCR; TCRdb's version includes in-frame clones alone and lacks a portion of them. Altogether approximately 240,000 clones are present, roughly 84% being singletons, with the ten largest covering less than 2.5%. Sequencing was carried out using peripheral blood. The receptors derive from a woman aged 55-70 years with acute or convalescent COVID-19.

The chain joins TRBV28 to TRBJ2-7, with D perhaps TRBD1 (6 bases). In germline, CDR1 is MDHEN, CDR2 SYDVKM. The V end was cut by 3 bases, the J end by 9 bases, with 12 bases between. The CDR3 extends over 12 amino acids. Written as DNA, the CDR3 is TGTGCCAGCAGTTTTCTACAGGGATGGCAGTACTTC. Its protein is CASSFLQGWQYF.

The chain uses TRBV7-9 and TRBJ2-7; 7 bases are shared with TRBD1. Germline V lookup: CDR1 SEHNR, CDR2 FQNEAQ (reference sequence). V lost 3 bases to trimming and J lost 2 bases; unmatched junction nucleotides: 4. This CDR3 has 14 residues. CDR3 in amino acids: CASSLGQRAYEQYF. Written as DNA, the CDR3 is TGTGCCAGCAGCTTGGGACAGAGGGCCTACGAGCAGTACTTC.

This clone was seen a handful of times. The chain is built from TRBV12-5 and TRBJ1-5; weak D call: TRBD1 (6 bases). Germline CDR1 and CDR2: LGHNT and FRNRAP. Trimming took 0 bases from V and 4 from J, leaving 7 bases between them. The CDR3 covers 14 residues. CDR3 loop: CASGLVQGNQPQHF. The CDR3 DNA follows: TGTGCTAGTGGTTTGGTCCAGGGGAATCAGCCCCAGCATTTT.

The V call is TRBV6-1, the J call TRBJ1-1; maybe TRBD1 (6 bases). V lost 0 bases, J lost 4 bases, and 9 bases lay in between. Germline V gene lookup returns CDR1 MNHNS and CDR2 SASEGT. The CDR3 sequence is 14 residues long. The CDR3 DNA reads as TGTGCCAGCAGTGAAGCAGGGGGTTTCACTGAAGCTTTCTTT. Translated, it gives CASSEAGGFTEAFF.

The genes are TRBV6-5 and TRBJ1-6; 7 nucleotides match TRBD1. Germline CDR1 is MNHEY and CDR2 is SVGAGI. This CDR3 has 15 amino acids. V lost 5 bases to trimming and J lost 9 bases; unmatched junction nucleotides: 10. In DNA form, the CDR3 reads TGTGCCAGCAGTAGACGCAGGGGGGCGGGTTCACCCCTCCACTTT. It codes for CASSRRRGAGSPLHF.

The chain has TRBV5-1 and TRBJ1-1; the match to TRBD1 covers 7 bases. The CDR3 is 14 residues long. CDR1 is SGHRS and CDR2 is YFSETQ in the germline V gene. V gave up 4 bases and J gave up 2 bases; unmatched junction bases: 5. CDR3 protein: CASSEDRRNTEAFF. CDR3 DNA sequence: TGCGCCAGCAGCGAGGACAGGAGAAACACTGAAGCTTTCTTT.

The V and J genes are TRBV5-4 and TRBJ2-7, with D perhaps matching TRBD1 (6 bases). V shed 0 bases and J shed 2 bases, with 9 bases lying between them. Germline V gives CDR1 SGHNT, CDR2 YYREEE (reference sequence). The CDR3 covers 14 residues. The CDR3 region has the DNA TGTGCCAGCAGCTTGGGGCAGGGGCCCTACGAGCAGTACTTC. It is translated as CASSLGQGPYEQYF.

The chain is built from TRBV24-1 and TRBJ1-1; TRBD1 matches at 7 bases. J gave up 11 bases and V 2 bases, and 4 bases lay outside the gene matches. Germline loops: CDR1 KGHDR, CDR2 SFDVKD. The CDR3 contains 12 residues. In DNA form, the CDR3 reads TGTGCCACCAGTGATTCGACAGGGACGGCTTTCTTT. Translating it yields CATSDSTGTAFF.

The CDR3 protein is CASRGGVPGYTF. In DNA form, the CDR3 reads TGTGCCAGCAGAGGAGGGGTCCCTGGCTACACCTTC. The V and J genes are TRBV2 and TRBJ1-2, with D tentatively TRBD1 (5 bases). V dropped 6 bases and J dropped 7 bases, with 12 bases sitting between them. The CDR3 extends over 12 amino acids. Germline V gene sequence: CDR1 SNHLY, CDR2 FYNNEI.

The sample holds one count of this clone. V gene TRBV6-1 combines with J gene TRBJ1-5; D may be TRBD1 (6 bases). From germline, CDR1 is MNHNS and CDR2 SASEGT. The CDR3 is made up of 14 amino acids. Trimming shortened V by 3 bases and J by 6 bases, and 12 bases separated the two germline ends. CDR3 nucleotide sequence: TGTGCCAGCAGTGAGGGGGCAGGGCTTCAGCCCCAGCATTTT. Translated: CASSEGAGLQPQHF.

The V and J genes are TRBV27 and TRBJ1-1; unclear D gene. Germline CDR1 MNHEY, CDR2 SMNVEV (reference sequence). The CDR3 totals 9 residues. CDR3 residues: CAKNTEAFF. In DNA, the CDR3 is TGTGCTAAGAACACTGAAGCTTTCTTT.

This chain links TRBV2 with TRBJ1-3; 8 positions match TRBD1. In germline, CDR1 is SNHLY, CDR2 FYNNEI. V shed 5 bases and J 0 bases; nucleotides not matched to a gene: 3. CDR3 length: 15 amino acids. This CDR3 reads CASSKDRASGNTIYF. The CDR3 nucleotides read TGTGCCAGCAGTAAGGACAGGGCCTCTGGAAACACCATATATTTT.

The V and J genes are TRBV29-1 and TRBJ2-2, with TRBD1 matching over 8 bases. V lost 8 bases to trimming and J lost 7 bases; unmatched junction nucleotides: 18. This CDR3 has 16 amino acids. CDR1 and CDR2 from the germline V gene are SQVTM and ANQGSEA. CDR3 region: CSCWGKNRGFGGELFF. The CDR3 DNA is TGCAGCTGTTGGGGGAAGAACAGGGGGTTTGGCGGGGAGCTGTTTTTT.

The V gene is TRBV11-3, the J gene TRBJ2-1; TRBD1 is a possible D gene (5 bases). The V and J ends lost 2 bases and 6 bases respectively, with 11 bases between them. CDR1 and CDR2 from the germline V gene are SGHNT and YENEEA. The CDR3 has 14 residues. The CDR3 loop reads CASSLQGMGNEQFF. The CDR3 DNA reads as TGTGCCAGCAGCTTACAGGGAATGGGCAATGAGCAGTTCTTC.

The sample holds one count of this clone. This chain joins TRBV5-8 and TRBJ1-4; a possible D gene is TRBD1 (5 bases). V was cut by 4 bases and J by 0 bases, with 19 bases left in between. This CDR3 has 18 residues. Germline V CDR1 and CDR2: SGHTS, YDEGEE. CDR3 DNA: TGTGCCAGCAGCAGGGGTCGGGTTTCGAGAGCAACTAATGAAAAACTGTTTTTT. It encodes CASSRGRVSRATNEKLFF.

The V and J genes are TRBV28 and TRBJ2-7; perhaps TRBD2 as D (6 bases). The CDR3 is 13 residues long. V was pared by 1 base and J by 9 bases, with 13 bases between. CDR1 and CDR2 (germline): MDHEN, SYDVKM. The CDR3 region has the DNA TGTGCCAGCAGTTTATATGGGGGGAAGATGCAGTACTTC. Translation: CASSLYGGKMQYF.

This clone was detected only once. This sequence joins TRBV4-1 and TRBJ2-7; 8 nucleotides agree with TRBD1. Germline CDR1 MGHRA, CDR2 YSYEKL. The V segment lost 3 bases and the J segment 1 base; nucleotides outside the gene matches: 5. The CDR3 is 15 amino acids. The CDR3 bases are TGCGCCAGCAGCCATAGACAGGGGATTTCCTACGAGCAGTACTTC. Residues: CASSHRQGISYEQYF.

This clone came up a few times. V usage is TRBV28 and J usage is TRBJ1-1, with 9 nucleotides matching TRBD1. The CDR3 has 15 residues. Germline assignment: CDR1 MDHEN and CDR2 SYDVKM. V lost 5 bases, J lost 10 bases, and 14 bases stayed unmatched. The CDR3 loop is CASSPRQGVRSGAFF. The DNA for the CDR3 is TGTGCCAGCAGTCCTAGACAGGGGGTACGATCCGGAGCTTTCTTT.

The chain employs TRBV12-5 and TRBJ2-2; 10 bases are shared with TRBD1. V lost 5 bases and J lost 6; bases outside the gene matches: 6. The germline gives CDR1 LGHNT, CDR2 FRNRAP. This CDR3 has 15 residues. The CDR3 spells CASGRRQGAPGELFF. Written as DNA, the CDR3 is TGTGCTAGTGGTCGAAGACAGGGGGCTCCCGGGGAGCTGTTTTTT.

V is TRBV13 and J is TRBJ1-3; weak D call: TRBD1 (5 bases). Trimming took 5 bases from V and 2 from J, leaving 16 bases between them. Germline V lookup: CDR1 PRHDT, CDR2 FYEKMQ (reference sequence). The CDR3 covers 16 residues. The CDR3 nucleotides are TGTGCCAGCAGCCCGCTCCAGGGTTTCGCTGGAAACACCATATATTTT. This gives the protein CASSPLQGFAGNTIYF.

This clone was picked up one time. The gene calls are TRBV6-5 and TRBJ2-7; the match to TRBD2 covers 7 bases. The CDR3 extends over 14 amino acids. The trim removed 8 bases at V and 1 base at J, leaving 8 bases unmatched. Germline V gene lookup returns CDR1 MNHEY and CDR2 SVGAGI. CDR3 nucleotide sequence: TGTGCCAGCCGCTTCGGCGGGGGATCCTACGAGCAGTACTTC. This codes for CASRFGGGSYEQYF.